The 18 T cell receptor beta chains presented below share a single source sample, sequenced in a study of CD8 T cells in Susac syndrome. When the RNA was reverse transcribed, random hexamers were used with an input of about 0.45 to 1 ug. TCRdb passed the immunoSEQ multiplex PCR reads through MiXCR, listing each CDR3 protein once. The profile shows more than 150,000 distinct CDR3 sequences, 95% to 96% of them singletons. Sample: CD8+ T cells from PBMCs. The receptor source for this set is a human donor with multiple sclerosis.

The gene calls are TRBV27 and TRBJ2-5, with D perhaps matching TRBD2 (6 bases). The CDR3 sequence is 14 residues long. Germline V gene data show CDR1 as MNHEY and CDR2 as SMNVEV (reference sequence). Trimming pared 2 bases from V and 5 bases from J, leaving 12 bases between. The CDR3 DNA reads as TGTGCCAGCAGTTTAGCGGGGCTCCGGGAGACCCAGTACTTC. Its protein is CASSLAGLRETQYF.

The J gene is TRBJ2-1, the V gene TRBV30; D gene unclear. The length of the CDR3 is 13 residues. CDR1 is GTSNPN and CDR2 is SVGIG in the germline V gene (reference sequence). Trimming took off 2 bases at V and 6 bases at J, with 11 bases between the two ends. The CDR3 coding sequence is TGTGCCTGGAGTCGGTGGCAGCTCAATGAGCAGTTCTTC. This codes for CAWSRWQLNEQFF.

CDR3 residues: CSVGIALQGNEQFF. CDR3 bases: TGCAGCGTTGGGATCGCACTCCAGGGCAATGAGCAGTTCTTC. J is TRBJ2-1 and V is TRBV29-1, with a tentative D call TRBD1 (5 bases). CDR3 length: 14 amino acids. V shed 4 bases and J shed 6 bases, with 16 bases lying between them. Germline V gene data show CDR1 as SQVTM and CDR2 as ANQGSEA.

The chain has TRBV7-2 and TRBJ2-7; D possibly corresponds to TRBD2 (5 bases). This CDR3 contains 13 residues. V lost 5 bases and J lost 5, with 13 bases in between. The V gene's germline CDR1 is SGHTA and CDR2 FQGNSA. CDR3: CASSPSAGNEQYV. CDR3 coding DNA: TGTGCCAGCAGCCCCTCCGCGGGCAACGAGCAGTACGTC.

CDR3 sequence: CASSWTSRRQETQYF. DNA for the CDR3: TGTGCCAGCTCGTGGACTAGTCGGAGACAAGAGACCCAGTACTTC. This chain links TRBV18 with TRBJ2-5, with 7 bases lining up with TRBD2. The germline CDR1 and CDR2 sequences are KGHSH and LQKENI. The junction had 9 bases not matched to a gene; V was cut back by 6 bases and J by 2 bases. The length of the CDR3 is 15 residues.

The CDR3, as DNA: TGTGCCTGGAACCTCCCGGGACAGGTCTATGGCTACACCTTC. It yields the protein CAWNLPGQVYGYTF. This chain links TRBV30 with TRBJ1-2; 8 nucleotides align to TRBD1. The CDR3 length is 14 residues. After removal of 4 bases from V and 4 bases from J, the junction contained 8 bases not matched to a gene. CDR1 is GTSNPN, CDR2 SVGIG, per germline (reference sequence).

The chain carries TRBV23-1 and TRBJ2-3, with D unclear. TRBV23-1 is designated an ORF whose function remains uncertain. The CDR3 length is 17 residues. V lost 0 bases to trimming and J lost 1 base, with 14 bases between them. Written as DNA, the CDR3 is TGCGCCAGCAGTCAATCGTACAAGGAGAAGGGCACAGATACGCAGTATTTT. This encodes CASSQSYKEKGTDTQYF.

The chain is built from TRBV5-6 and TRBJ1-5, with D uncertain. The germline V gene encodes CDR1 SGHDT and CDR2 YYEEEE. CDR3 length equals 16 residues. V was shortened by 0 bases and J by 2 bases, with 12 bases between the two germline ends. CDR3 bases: TGTGCCAGCAGCTTGGGCCGGGGAGTAGGCAATCAGCCCCAGCATTTT. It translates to CASSLGRGVGNQPQHF.

CDR3 sequence reads: CSARDSPGELFF. The CDR3 DNA follows: TGCAGTGCTAGAGATTCTCCCGGGGAGCTGTTTTTT. This chain links TRBV20-1 with TRBJ2-2; D is unclear. V was pared by 0 bases and J by 6 bases, with 5 bases between. Germline CDR1 is DFQATT and CDR2 is SNEGSKA (reference sequence). The CDR3 runs 12 residues.

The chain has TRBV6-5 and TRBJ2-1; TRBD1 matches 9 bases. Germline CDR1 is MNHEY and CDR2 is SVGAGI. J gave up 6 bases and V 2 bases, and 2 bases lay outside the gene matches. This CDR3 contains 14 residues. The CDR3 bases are TGTGCCAGCAGTTACACGGGACAGGGCAATGAGCAGTTCTTC. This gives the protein CASSYTGQGNEQFF.

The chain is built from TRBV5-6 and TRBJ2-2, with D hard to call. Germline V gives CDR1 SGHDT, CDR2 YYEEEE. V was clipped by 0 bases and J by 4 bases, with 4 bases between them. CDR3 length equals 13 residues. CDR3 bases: TGTGCCAGCAGCTTGGGGGCCACCGGGGAGCTGTTTTTT. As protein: CASSLGATGELFF.

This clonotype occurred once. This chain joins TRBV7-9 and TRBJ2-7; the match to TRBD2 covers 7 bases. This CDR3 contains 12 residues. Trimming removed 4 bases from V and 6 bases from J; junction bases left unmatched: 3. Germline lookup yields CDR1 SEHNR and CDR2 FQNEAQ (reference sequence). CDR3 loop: CASSSGGVEQYV. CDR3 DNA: TGTGCCAGCAGCTCTGGGGGGGTCGAGCAGTACGTC.

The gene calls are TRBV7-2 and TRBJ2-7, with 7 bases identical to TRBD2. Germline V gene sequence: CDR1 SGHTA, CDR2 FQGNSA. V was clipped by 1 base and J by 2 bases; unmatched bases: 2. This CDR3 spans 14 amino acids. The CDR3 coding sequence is TGTGCCAGCAGCTTAGAGGGGACTACCTACGAGCAGTACTTC. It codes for CASSLEGTTYEQYF.

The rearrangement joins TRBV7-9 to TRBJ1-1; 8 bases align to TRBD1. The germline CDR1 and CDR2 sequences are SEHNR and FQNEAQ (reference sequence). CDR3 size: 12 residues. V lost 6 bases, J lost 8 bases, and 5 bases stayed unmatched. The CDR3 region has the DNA TGTGCCAGCAGTCAGGGGGCTCGGGAAGCTTTCTTT. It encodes CASSQGAREAFF.

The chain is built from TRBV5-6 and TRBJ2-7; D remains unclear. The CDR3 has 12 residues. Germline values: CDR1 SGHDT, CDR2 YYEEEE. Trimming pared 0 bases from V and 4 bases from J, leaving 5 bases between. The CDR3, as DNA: TGTGCCAGCAGCTTGGAAAGTTACGAGCAGTACTTC. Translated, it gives CASSLESYEQYF.

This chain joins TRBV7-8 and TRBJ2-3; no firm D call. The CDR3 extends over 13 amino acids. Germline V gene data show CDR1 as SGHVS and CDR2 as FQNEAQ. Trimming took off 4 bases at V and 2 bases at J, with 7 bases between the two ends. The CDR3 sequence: CASSSLLTDTQYF. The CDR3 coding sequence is TGTGCCAGCAGCTCTCTCCTCACAGATACGCAGTATTTT.

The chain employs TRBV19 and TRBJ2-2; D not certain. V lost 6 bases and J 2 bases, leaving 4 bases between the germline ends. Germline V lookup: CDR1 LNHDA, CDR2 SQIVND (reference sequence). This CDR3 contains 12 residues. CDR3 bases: TGTGCCAGTAGGCCTAACACCGGGGAGCTGTTTTTT. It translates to CASRPNTGELFF. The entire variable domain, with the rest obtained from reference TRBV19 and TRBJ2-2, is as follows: DGGITQSPKYLFRKEGQNVTLSCEQNLNHDAMYWYRQDPGQGLRLIYYSQIVNDFQKGDIAEGYSVSREKKESFPLTVTSAQKNPTAFYLCASRPNTGELFFGEGSRLTVL.

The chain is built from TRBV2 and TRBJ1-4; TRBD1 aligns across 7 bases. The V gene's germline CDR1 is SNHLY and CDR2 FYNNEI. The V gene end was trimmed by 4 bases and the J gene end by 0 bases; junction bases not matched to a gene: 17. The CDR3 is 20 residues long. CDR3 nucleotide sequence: TGTGCCAGCAGTGTCGAATCCGGGACAGCCGACCCCCCAACTAATGAAAAACTGTTTTTT. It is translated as CASSVESGTADPPTNEKLFF.